This is a list of T cell receptor beta chains from one sample in a study of spatial heterogeneity in lung cancer. In TCRdb, the 5' RACE reads were re-called with MiXCR into one record per CDR3 protein. The sample shows just under 40,000 distinct CDR3 sequences, roughly 5.8% of them seen only once. The material sequenced was PBMCs, taken at surgery. All receptors come from a male donor with early-stage non-small cell lung cancer. Both conserved end residues are part of each CDR3. Fields, in order: V gene, clone size, J gene, CDR3 protein. Clone size, where shown, is once, few, many, or a class for clones that have expanded.

v_gene: TRBV5-1; abundance: many; j_gene: TRBJ2-6; CDR3aa: CASSLYAGQTSGANVLTF
v_gene: TRBV12-3/TRBV12-4; abundance: many; j_gene: TRBJ1-1; CDR3aa: CASSFGHQNTEAFF
v_gene: TRBV7-9; abundance: NA; j_gene: TRBJ2-3; CDR3aa: CASTSIGAGYF
v_gene: TRBV9; abundance: NA; j_gene: TRBJ2-5; CDR3aa: CASSVGGGSVETQYF
v_gene: TRBV12-3/TRBV12-4; abundance: medium-sized; j_gene: TRBJ1-1; CDR3aa: CASSLSRWLGTEAFF
v_gene: TRBV11-3; abundance: NA; j_gene: TRBJ2-5; CDR3aa: CASRLLPLAGRRETQYF
v_gene: TRBV18; abundance: many; j_gene: TRBJ2-7; CDR3aa: CASSRTAPYEQYF
v_gene: TRBV20-1; abundance: many; j_gene: TRBJ1-6; CDR3aa: CSARDSSYNSPLHF
v_gene: TRBV7-3; abundance: NA; j_gene: TRBJ2-4; CDR3aa: CASSSTGGVKNIQYF
v_gene: TRBV5-1; abundance: few; j_gene: TRBJ2-6; CDR3aa: CASSLERVSGANVLTF
v_gene: TRBV28; abundance: many; j_gene: TRBJ1-6; CDR3aa: CASSLINGGANSPLHF
v_gene: TRBV6-5; abundance: many; j_gene: TRBJ1-6; CDR3aa: CASRVHRESSPLHF
v_gene: TRBV28; abundance: many; j_gene: TRBJ2-7; CDR3aa: CATQGSPLYEQYF
v_gene: TRBV18; abundance: many; j_gene: TRBJ1-2; CDR3aa: CASSPDPGTGRDYGYTF
v_gene: TRBV10-1; abundance: many; j_gene: TRBJ2-1; CDR3aa: CASSEYPDGVGGEQFF
v_gene: TRBV20-1; abundance: many; j_gene: TRBJ1-6; CDR3aa: CSARDQGPTNSPLHF
v_gene: TRBV20-1; abundance: many; j_gene: TRBJ2-1; CDR3aa: CSAPSPTSGGAWNEQFF
v_gene: TRBV18; abundance: many; j_gene: TRBJ2-7; CDR3aa: CASSPAGLGSYEQYF
v_gene: TRBV28; abundance: many; j_gene: TRBJ2-7; CDR3aa: CASSSFKYYEQYF
v_gene: TRBV27; abundance: many; j_gene: TRBJ2-7; CDR3aa: CASSPRSFGTSGNYEQYF
v_gene: TRBV7-8; abundance: many; j_gene: TRBJ2-3; CDR3aa: CASSSFSGGATDTQYF
v_gene: TRBV5-4; abundance: NA; j_gene: TRBJ1-1; CDR3aa: CASSIDRGRGTEAFF
v_gene: TRBV4-1; abundance: many; j_gene: TRBJ2-7; CDR3aa: CASSPQGGDRAGEQYF
v_gene: TRBV20-1; abundance: many; j_gene: TRBJ2-3; CDR3aa: CSAQGGAGTDTQYF
v_gene: TRBV21-1; abundance: many; j_gene: TRBJ1-5; CDR3aa: CASTQGAQPQHF
v_gene: TRBV29-1; abundance: many; j_gene: TRBJ2-3; CDR3aa: CSVEGGTDTQYF
v_gene: TRBV11-1; abundance: NA; j_gene: TRBJ2-2; CDR3aa: CASSLTQTATGELFF
v_gene: TRBV28; abundance: many; j_gene: TRBJ2-7; CDR3aa: CASSLGPGTGSYEQYF
v_gene: TRBV2; abundance: many; j_gene: TRBJ2-1; CDR3aa: CASSEWTGRNEQFF
v_gene: TRBV2; abundance: NA; j_gene: TRBJ2-2; CDR3aa: CASSKEGGRNTGELFF
v_gene: TRBV27; abundance: many; j_gene: TRBJ2-7; CDR3aa: CASRGWGKDEQYF
v_gene: TRBV29-1; abundance: few; j_gene: TRBJ2-1; CDR3aa: CSVGLARGNEQFF
v_gene: TRBV11-2; abundance: few; j_gene: TRBJ2-2; CDR3aa: CASSKPAGARTGELFF
v_gene: TRBV7-2; abundance: NA; j_gene: TRBJ2-1; CDR3aa: CASSEVVGPTFF
v_gene: TRBV20-1; abundance: many; j_gene: TRBJ2-3; CDR3aa: CSASPGAGGVDTQYF
v_gene: TRBV6-2/TRBV6-3; abundance: many; j_gene: TRBJ2-2; CDR3aa: CASSPGSENGELFF
v_gene: TRBV3-1; abundance: many; j_gene: TRBJ1-2; CDR3aa: CASSQAGGEYGYTF
v_gene: TRBV9; abundance: few; j_gene: TRBJ2-5; CDR3aa: CASSVVAGAQETQYF
v_gene: TRBV5-1; abundance: NA; j_gene: TRBJ1-5; CDR3aa: CASSLGQGANQPQHF
v_gene: TRBV11-3; abundance: many; j_gene: TRBJ1-6; CDR3aa: CASSLEYSYPYNSPLHF
v_gene: TRBV28; abundance: many; j_gene: TRBJ2-5; CDR3aa: CASSLLPAGNQETQYF
v_gene: TRBV6-5; abundance: many; j_gene: TRBJ1-3; CDR3aa: CASSRQSGNTIYF
v_gene: TRBV6-2/TRBV6-3; abundance: NA; j_gene: TRBJ2-7; CDR3aa: CASSFRTALSYEQYF
v_gene: TRBV5-1; abundance: many; j_gene: TRBJ2-3; CDR3aa: CASSLQDTQYF
v_gene: TRBV19; abundance: NA; j_gene: TRBJ1-5; CDR3aa: CASSIQRRFGLSNQPQHF
v_gene: TRBV7-7; abundance: NA; j_gene: TRBJ2-5; CDR3aa: CASSLGGTGEETQYF